These 21 T cell receptor beta chains originate from one sample sequenced in a study of OX40 agonist ivuxolimab in advanced cancers. Method: immunoSEQ multiplex PCR; TCRdb's copy keeps in-frame clones and lacks some. The sample shows under 65,000 clones, 85% to 95% of them seen only once. Sequencing was performed on CD4+ or CD8+ T cells sorted from blood, taken in a trial of the OX40 agonist ivuxolimab. These receptors all stem from an adult with an advanced solid tumor such as melanoma, head and neck, liver or kidney cancer.

The chain joins TRBV18 to TRBJ2-7, with 11 bases that match TRBD2. The CDR3 contains 16 residues. V was clipped by 8 bases and J by 5 bases; unmatched bases: 14. The V gene's germline CDR1 is KGHSH and CDR2 LQKENI. CDR3 loop: CASARLAGGGGDEQYF. The CDR3, as DNA: TGTGCCAGCGCCCGGCTAGCGGGAGGTGGTGGGGACGAGCAGTACTTC.

The chain links TRBV10-3 to TRBJ1-1, with D hard to call. The V and J ends lost 7 bases and 0 bases respectively, with 9 bases between them. The germline CDR1 and CDR2 sequences are ENHRY and SYGVKD. CDR3 size: 13 residues. Here the CDR3 reads CAINTAMNTEAFF. The CDR3 bases are TGTGCCATCAATACAGCGATGAACACTGAAGCTTTCTTT.

The chain recombines TRBV10-1 with TRBJ2-3, with 12 bases aligning to TRBD2. Germline V gene data show CDR1 as WNHNN and CDR2 as SYGVQD (reference sequence). V gave up 3 bases and J gave up 5 bases; unmatched junction bases: 12. The length of the CDR3 is 18 residues. CDR3 nucleotide sequence: TGCGCCAGCAGTGACATGGCTAGCGGGAGGGCCTTGGGAGATACGCAGTATTTT. Translation: CASSDMASGRALGDTQYF.

The chain has TRBV6-5 and TRBJ2-7; 10 bases line up with TRBD1. CDR3 size: 13 residues. Germline CDR1 and CDR2: MNHEY and SVGAGI. V gave up 5 bases and J gave up 7 bases; unmatched junction bases: 5. The CDR3 nucleotides read TGTGCCAGCAGTGGACAGGGGGTCGGGGAGCAGTACTTC. It yields the protein CASSGQGVGEQYF.

The V call is TRBV5-1, the J call TRBJ2-2; 9 bases are shared with TRBD2. Germline V gives CDR1 SGHRS, CDR2 YFSETQ. V was clipped by 4 bases and J by 5 bases; unmatched bases: 3. This CDR3 is built from 14 residues. CDR3 sequence reads: CASSPSGGTGELFF. CDR3 nucleotide sequence: TGCGCCAGCAGCCCAAGCGGGGGGACCGGGGAGCTGTTTTTT.

This chain connects TRBV5-1 to TRBJ2-7, with D perhaps being TRBD1 or TRBD2 (5 bases each). The V end was cut by 0 bases, the J end by 0 bases, with 13 bases between. Germline V gene sequence: CDR1 SGHRS, CDR2 YFSETQ. The CDR3 is 16 residues long. As DNA, the CDR3 is TGCGCCAGCAGCTTGGGGGGGTTCCCGAGCTCCTACGAGCAGTACTTC. Residues: CASSLGGFPSSYEQYF. The whole variable domain, filled in from reference TRBV5-1 and TRBJ2-7, reads KAGVTQTPRYLIKTRGQQVTLSCSPISGHRSVSWYQQTPGQGLQFLFEYFSETQRNKGNFPGRFSGRQFSNSRSEMNVSTLELGDSALYLCASSLGGFPSSYEQYFGPGTRLTVT.

This chain uses TRBV19 with TRBJ2-7; 10 nucleotides align to TRBD2. With 3 bases clipped from V and 8 bases from J, the junction kept 7 bases outside the gene matches. The CDR3 spans 14 residues. Germline CDR1 and CDR2: LNHDA and SQIVND (reference sequence). CDR3 loop: CASSIDSGRNKQYF. The CDR3 DNA sequence: TGTGCCAGTAGTATTGATAGCGGGAGGAATAAGCAGTACTTC.

This sequence joins TRBV7-2 and TRBJ2-5, with 7 bases lining up with TRBD2. This CDR3 has 14 residues. Germline loops: CDR1 SGHTA, CDR2 FQGNSA. Germline trimming cut 5 bases from V and 5 bases from J; bases unmatched to any gene: 8. The CDR3: CASSQGGTTETQYF. In DNA, the CDR3 is TGTGCCAGCAGCCAGGGTGGGACTACGGAGACCCAGTACTTC.

V and J are TRBV5-1 and TRBJ1-2, with D unclear. Germline V gene data show CDR1 as SGHRS and CDR2 as YFSETQ. With 5 bases removed from V and 2 bases from J, the gap between germline ends came to 16 bases. The CDR3 runs 15 residues. The CDR3 DNA reads as TGCGCCAGCAGAAGGACGGACGAGGAGAACTATGGCTACACCTTC. Translating gives CASRRTDEENYGYTF.

The chain combines TRBV4-3 with TRBJ2-2; maybe TRBD1 (6 bases). V lost 1 base, J lost 1 base, and 10 bases lay in between. CDR1 LGHNA and CDR2 YSLEER come from the germline V gene. CDR3 length: 16 amino acids. Here the CDR3 reads CASSQVGHRNTGELFF. CDR3 DNA: TGCGCCAGCAGCCAAGTGGGACATCGGAACACCGGGGAGCTGTTTTTT.

The CDR3 DNA reads as TGTGCCAGCAGTTACTTAAACAGACCCGGAAACACCATATATTTT. This codes for CASSYLNRPGNTIYF. V gene TRBV6-5 combines with J gene TRBJ1-3; D is unclear. The CDR3 consists of 15 residues. In germline, CDR1 is MNHEY, CDR2 SVGAGI. The ends were cut back, 1 base at V and 4 bases at J, with 11 bases in the middle.

This chain joins TRBV6-5 and TRBJ2-1; D might be TRBD1 (5 bases). Germline V gene sequence: CDR1 MNHEY, CDR2 SVGAGI. CDR3 length: 13 residues. V shed 7 bases and J shed 4 bases, with 11 bases lying between them. CDR3 in DNA: TGTGCCAGCACCTCAAGGGGATACAATGAGCAGTTCTTC. Amino acid sequence: CASTSRGYNEQFF.

This chain links TRBV7-9 with TRBJ2-7; D ambiguous. This CDR3 comprises 15 residues. The V and J ends lost 1 base and 2 bases respectively, with 12 bases between them. Germline lookup yields CDR1 SEHNR and CDR2 FQNEAQ (reference sequence). CDR3 loop: CASSLGPQTAYEQYF. CDR3 DNA: TGTGCCAGCAGCTTAGGGCCCCAGACGGCCTACGAGCAGTACTTC.

This clone was observed a few times. The chain joins TRBV19 to TRBJ1-5, with no clear D. The germline V gene encodes CDR1 LNHDA and CDR2 SQIVND (reference sequence). Trimming took off 4 bases at V and 4 bases at J, with 8 bases between the two ends. The CDR3 loop spans 13 amino acids. CDR3 in amino acids: CASSNSQNQPQHF. CDR3 DNA sequence: TGTGCCAGTAGTAACTCACAAAATCAGCCCCAGCATTTT.

The chain carries TRBV19 and TRBJ2-3; no definite D call. There are 14 residues in the CDR3. V lost 10 bases to trimming and J lost 1 base, with 15 bases between them. The germline gives CDR1 LNHDA, CDR2 SQIVND (reference sequence). The CDR3 here is CATAVKMGTDTQYF. CDR3 sequence (DNA): TGTGCCACCGCCGTGAAGATGGGCACAGATACGCAGTATTTT.

The chain is built from TRBV18 and TRBJ1-5, with D uncertain. Trimming removed 0 bases at V and 5 bases at J, with 11 bases between. The CDR3 extends over 15 amino acids. From germline, CDR1 is KGHSH and CDR2 LQKENI. CDR3 sequence reads: CASSPPGSRDQPQHF. The CDR3 DNA sequence: TGTGCCAGCTCACCACCGGGAAGTCGCGATCAGCCCCAGCATTTT.

In the case of this clone: A much bigger clone sits one base away, suggesting this may be a read error. The V gene is TRBV28, the J gene TRBJ1-2; 7 nucleotides match TRBD1. CDR1 is MDHEN, CDR2 SYDVKM, per germline. The V and J ends lost 6 bases and 2 bases, in that order; junction bases with no gene match: 3. CDR3 length equals 13 residues. This CDR3 is CASRTTGNYGYTF. In DNA form, the CDR3 reads TGTGCCAGCAGAACGACAGGGAACTATGGCTACACCTTC.

In regard to this clone: Germline and junction disagree at one end, which may indicate a read error. This sequence joins TRBV19 and TRBJ1-4, with D uncertain. From germline, CDR1 is LNHDA and CDR2 SQIVND (reference sequence). The CDR3 length is 14 residues. This CDR3 reads CASSIRGTDEKLFF. The CDR3 nucleotides are TGTGCCAGTAGTATCCGGGGAACTGATGAAAAACTGTTTTTT.

V usage is TRBV5-1 and J usage is TRBJ2-1, with 13 bases fitting TRBD2. The CDR3 spans 14 residues. From germline, CDR1 is SGHRS and CDR2 YFSETQ. The J segment lost 9 bases and the V segment lost 4 bases, leaving 4 bases of the junction unmatched. As DNA, the CDR3 is TGCGCCAGCAGCAGGACTAGCGGGAGCTTTGAGCAGTTCTTC. Its translation is CASSRTSGSFEQFF.

The CDR3 reads CASRPSQPQHF. DNA of the CDR3: TGTGCCAGTAGACCGAGTCAGCCCCAGCATTTT. The chain employs TRBV19 and TRBJ1-5, with no clear D. Germline V gene sequence: CDR1 LNHDA, CDR2 SQIVND (reference sequence). Trimming took off 6 bases at V and 6 bases at J, with 6 bases between the two ends. The CDR3 has 11 residues.

The chain uses TRBV6-5 and TRBJ1-1; D perhaps matches TRBD1 (5 bases). The CDR3 spans 16 residues. V dropped 0 bases and J dropped 0 bases, with 11 bases sitting between them. In germline, CDR1 is MNHEY, CDR2 SVGAGI. This CDR3 is CASSYSRGVMNTEAFF. CDR3 bases: TGTGCCAGCAGTTACTCAAGGGGAGTTATGAACACTGAAGCTTTCTTT.